The 10 T cell receptor beta chains in this list originate from one sample, sequenced in a study of blood T cell repertoires in COVID-19. Profiled with immunoSEQ multiplex PCR; TCRdb holds only in-frame clones, not every one. The repertoire holds 130,000 to 150,000 clones, roughly 90% seen once, with 2.3% in the top ten. Sequenced input: peripheral blood. Receptor source: a human donor in a cohort sampled during active COVID-19.

V is TRBV5-1 and J is TRBJ1-4; possibly TRBD1 for D (6 bases). Germline CDR1 is SGHRS and CDR2 is YFSETQ. V was pared by 0 bases and J by 4 bases, with 16 bases between. CDR3 length: 17 residues. DNA of the CDR3: TGCGCCAGCAGCTTGGGTCAGGGGAGAATTGGTAATGAAAAACTGTTTTTT. Translating gives CASSLGQGRIGNEKLFF.

The chain combines TRBV3-1 (or the pseudogene TRBV3-2) with TRBJ1-2, with D perhaps TRBD1 (6 bases). V shed 5 bases and J shed 4 bases, with 14 bases lying between them. The CDR3 totals 14 residues. The germline V gene encodes CDR1 LGHDT and CDR2 YNNKEL (reference sequence). The CDR3 nucleotides read TGTGCCAGCAGCACACGGGGCAGGGGCTATGGCTACACCTTC. Translation: CASSTRGRGYGYTF.

The chain has TRBV5-1 and TRBJ1-4; D might be TRBD1 (5 bases). The CDR3 spans 14 residues. Germline CDR1 SGHRS, CDR2 YFSETQ. V was trimmed by 5 bases and J by 3 bases, leaving 11 bases between them. This CDR3 reads CASSQGPSNEKLFF. CDR3 nucleotides: TGCGCCAGCAGTCAGGGTCCCTCTAATGAAAAACTGTTTTTT.

A few counts support this clone. The chain is built from TRBV9 and TRBJ2-2; 9 bases line up with TRBD1. Germline assignment: CDR1 SGDLS and CDR2 YYNGEE. V lost 0 bases, J lost 6 bases, and 9 bases stayed unmatched. The CDR3 runs to 17 residues. Here the CDR3 reads CASSVDHRGRIAGELFF. The CDR3, as DNA: TGTGCCAGCAGCGTAGATCACAGGGGGCGTATAGCCGGGGAGCTGTTTTTT.

The V and J genes are TRBV29-1 and TRBJ2-1; 15 bases are shared with TRBD2. After removal of 3 bases from V and 7 bases from J, the junction contained 4 bases not matched to a gene. Germline assignment: CDR1 SQVTM and CDR2 ANQGSEA. The CDR3 consists of 15 residues. CDR3 amino acids: CSVEGTSGRINEQFF. The DNA of the CDR3 is TGCAGCGTTGAGGGGACTAGCGGGAGGATAAATGAGCAGTTCTTC.

The rearrangement links TRBV24-1 to TRBJ1-5; weak D call: TRBD1 (5 bases). V was cut by 2 bases and J by 0 bases, with 19 bases left in between. The CDR3 contains 19 residues. CDR1 and CDR2 from the germline V gene are KGHDR and SFDVKD. CDR3 protein: CATSDSVGRGEASNQPQHF. CDR3 DNA: TGTGCCACCAGTGATTCGGTCGGGCGGGGGGAGGCTAGCAATCAGCCCCAGCATTTT.

The chain uses TRBV7-6 and TRBJ1-4, with D possibly matching TRBD1 (5 bases). Trimming stripped 3 bases from V and 7 bases from J, with 12 bases between. The CDR3 is 14 residues long. Germline-derived CDR1 and CDR2 are SGHVS and FNYEAQ. Here the CDR3 reads CASSFEGGGEKLFF. DNA of the CDR3: TGTGCCAGCAGCTTTGAGGGCGGGGGTGAAAAACTGTTTTTT.

This clone showed up just once. The chain employs TRBV7-9 and TRBJ1-4, with 8 bases lining up with TRBD1. The CDR3 contains 14 residues. In germline, CDR1 is SEHNR, CDR2 FQNEAQ (reference sequence). Unmatched junction bases numbered 7, after V lost 5 bases and J lost 8 bases. The CDR3 here is CASSPLGQGEKLFF. CDR3 bases: TGTGCCAGCAGCCCACTAGGACAGGGAGAAAAACTGTTTTTT. The variable domain in full, with the rest retrieved from reference TRBV7-9 and TRBJ1-4, is DTGVSQNPRHKITKRGQNVTFRCDPISEHNRLYWYRQTLGQGPEFLTYFQNEAQLEKSRLLSDRFSAERPKGSFSTLEIQRTEQGDSAMYLCASSPLGQGEKLFFGSGTQLSVL.

Points on this clone: The same CDR3 can be traced to other DNA sequences in this sample. V is TRBV9 and J is TRBJ2-5; tentatively, D is TRBD2 (6 bases). Germline V gene data show CDR1 as SGDLS and CDR2 as YYNGEE. The CDR3 extends over 14 amino acids. V was shortened by 0 bases and J by 2 bases, with 8 bases between the two germline ends. In nucleotides, the CDR3 is TGTGCCAGCAGCGTAGAGGGACTTCAAGAGACCCAGTACTTC. This translates into CASSVEGLQETQYF.

V is TRBV6-2 or TRBV6-3 and J is TRBJ2-1; D is uncertain. The CDR3 runs to 13 residues. CDR1 is MNHEY, CDR2 SVGEGT, per germline. Trimming stripped 5 bases from V and 1 base from J, with 6 bases between. This chain's CDR3 is CASSAVSYNEQFF. CDR3 nucleotides: TGTGCCAGCAGTGCGGTTTCCTACAATGAGCAGTTCTTC.